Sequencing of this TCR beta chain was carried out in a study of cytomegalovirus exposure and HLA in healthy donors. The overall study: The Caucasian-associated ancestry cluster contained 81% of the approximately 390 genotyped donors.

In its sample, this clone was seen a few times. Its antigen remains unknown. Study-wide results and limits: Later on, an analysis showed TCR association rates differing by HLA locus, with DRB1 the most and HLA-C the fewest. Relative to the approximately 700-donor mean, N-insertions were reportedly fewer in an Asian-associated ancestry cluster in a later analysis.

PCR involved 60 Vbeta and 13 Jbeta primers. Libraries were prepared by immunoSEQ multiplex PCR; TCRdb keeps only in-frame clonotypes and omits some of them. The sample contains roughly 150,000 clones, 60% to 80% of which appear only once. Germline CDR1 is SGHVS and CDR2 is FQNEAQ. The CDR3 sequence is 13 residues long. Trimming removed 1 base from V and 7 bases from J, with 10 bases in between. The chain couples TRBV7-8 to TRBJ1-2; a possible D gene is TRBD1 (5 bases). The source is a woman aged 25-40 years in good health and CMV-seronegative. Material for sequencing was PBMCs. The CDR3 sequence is CASSLGPQGGYTF. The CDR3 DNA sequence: TGTGCCAGCAGCTTAGGACCGCAGGGTGGCTACACCTTC.